This TCR beta chain was found in a study of CD8 T cells in ankylosing spondylitis. Points from the study as a whole: Some motif variants had been reported before (in reactive arthritis synovial fluid and blood). Significantly higher representation of disease-linked clones was reported for matched ankylosing spondylitis synovial fluid.

This clonotype has ten or more counts. Its specificity is not known. The CDR3 contains 16 residues. Germline CDR1 reads SGHTA; CDR2 reads FQGTGA. Trimming stripped 2 bases from V and 0 bases from J, with 13 bases between. From the 5' RACE reads, TCRdb called clonotypes with MiXCR, one entry per CDR3 protein. The sample has around 280,000 distinct CDR3 sequences, approximately 20% seen once. This chain connects TRBV7-3 to TRBJ1-2; no clear D gene. Sequencing used blood, either unsorted or a sorted T cell fraction (not recorded which). The clonotype originates from a male donor with ankylosing spondylitis or in good health (not recorded which). CDR3 in amino acids: CASSLVQTVANYGYTF. The CDR3 nucleotides read TGTGCCAGCAGCTTAGTGCAGACCGTAGCTAACTATGGCTACACCTTC.